The clone carrying this T cell receptor beta chain was recorded a few times. Its antigen is as yet unknown. RNA transcripts provided the source from which TCR beta CDR3 regions were amplified. The primer set for the first-round RT-PCR of the TCR CDR3 was HTBI. TCRdb redid the calling of the multiplex PCR reads with MiXCR, one entry per CDR3 protein. This sample carries approximately 300,000 distinct CDR3 sequences, 15% to 20% of them seen once, and the ten largest clones take around 55%. CDR3 length equals 13 residues. Per the germline V gene, CDR1 is MNHNS and CDR2 is SASEGT. Trimming removed 5 bases at V and 7 bases at J, with 14 bases between. This record comes from a study of T cells in Graves' hyperthyroidism and ophthalmopathy. Study findings and constraints: Ophthalmopathy prediction by the model preceded onset by a median roughly 6 months.

The clonotype originates from a woman between 55 and 75 years old with Graves' ophthalmopathy. The rearrangement links TRBV6-1 to TRBJ1-1, with no clear D. The sample consisted of blood. The CDR3 coding sequence is TGTGCCAGCAGTTTGTCGGGCTTACGTGAAGCTTTCTTT. Translation: CASSLSGLREAFF.